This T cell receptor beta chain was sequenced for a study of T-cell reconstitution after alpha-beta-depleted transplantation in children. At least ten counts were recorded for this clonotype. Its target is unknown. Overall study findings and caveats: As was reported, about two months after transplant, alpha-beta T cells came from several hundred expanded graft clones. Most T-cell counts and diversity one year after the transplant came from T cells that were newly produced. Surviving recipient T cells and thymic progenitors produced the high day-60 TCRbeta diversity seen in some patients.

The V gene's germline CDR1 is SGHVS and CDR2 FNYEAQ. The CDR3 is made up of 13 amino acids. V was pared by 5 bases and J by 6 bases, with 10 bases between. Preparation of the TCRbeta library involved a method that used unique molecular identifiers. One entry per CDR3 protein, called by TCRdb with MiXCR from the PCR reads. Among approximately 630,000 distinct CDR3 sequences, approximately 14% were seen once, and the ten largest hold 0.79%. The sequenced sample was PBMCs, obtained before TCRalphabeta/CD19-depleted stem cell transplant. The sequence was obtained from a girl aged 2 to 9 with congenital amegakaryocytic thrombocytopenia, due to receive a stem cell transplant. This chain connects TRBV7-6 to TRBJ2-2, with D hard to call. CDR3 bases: TGTGCCAGCAGCCGATTCGTGGCCGGGGAGCTGTTTTTT. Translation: CASSRFVAGELFF.